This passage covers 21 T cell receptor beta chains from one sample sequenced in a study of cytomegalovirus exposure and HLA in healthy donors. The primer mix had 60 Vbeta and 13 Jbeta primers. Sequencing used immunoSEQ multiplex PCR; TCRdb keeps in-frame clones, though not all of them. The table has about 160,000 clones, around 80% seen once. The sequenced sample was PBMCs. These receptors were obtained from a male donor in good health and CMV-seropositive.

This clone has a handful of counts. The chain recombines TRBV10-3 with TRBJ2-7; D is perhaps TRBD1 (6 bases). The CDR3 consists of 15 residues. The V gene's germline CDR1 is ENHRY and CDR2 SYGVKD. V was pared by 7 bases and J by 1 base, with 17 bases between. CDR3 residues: CAINTNRDISYEQYF. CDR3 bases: TGTGCCATCAACACGAACCGGGACATTTCCTACGAGCAGTACTTC.

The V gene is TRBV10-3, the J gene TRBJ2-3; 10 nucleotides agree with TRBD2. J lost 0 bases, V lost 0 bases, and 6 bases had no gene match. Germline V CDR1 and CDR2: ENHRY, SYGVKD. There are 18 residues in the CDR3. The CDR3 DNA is TGTGCCATCAGTGAGTCCGTGCTAGCGGGAGTGAGCACAGATACGCAGTATTTT. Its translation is CAISESVLAGVSTDTQYF.

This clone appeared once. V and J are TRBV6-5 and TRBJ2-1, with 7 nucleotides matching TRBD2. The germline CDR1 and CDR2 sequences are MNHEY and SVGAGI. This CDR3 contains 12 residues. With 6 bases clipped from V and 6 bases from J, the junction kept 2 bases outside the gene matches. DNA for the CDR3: TGTGCCAGCAGGGGAGGGCCCAATGAGCAGTTCTTC. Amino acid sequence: CASRGGPNEQFF.

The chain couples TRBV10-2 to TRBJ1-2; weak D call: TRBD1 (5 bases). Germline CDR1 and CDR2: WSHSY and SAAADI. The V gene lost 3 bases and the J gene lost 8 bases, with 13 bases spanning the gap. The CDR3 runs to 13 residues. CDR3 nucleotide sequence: TGCGCCAGCAGTGACAAGGGGCGCTGGGGCTACACCTTC. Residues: CASSDKGRWGYTF.

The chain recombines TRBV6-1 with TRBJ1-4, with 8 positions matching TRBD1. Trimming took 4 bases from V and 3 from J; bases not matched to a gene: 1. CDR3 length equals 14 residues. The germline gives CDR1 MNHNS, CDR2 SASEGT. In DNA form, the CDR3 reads TGTGCCAGCAGTGGGGGACAGGCTAATGAAAAACTGTTTTTT. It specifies CASSGGQANEKLFF.

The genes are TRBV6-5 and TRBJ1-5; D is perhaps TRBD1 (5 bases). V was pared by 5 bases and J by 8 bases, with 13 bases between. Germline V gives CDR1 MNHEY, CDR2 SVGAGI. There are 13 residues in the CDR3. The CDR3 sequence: CASSPGGEEPQHF. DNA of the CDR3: TGTGCCAGCAGTCCCGGGGGGGAGGAGCCCCAGCATTTT.

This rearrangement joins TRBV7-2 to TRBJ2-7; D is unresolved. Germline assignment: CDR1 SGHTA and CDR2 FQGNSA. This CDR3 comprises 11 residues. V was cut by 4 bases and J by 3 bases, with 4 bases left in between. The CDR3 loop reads CASSSLYEQYF. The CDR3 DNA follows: TGTGCCAGCAGCTCCCTCTACGAGCAGTACTTC. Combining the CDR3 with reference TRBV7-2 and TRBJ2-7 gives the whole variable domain GAGVSQSPSNKVTEKGKDVELRCDPISGHTALYWYRQSLGQGLEFLIYFQGNSAPDKSGLPSDRFSAERTGGSVSTLTIQRTQQEDSAVYLCASSSLYEQYFGPGTRLTVT.

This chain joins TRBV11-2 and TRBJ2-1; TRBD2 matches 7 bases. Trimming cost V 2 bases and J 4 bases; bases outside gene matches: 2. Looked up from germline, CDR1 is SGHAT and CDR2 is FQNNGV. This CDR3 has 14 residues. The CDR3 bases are TGTGCCAGCAGCTTACTAGCGGAATACAATGAGCAGTTCTTC. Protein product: CASSLLAEYNEQFF. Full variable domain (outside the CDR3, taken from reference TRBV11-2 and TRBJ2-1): EAGVAQSPRYKIIEKRQSVAFWCNPISGHATLYWYQQILGQGPKLLIQFQNNGVVDDSQLPKDRFSAERLKGVDSTLKIQPAKLEDSAVYLCASSLLAEYNEQFFGPGTRLTVL.

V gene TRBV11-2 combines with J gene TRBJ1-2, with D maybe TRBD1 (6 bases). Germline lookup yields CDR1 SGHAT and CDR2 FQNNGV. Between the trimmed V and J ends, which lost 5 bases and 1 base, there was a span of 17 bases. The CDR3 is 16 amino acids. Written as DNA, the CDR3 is TGTGCCAGCAGCGACGGGATGCACAGGGTTAACTATGGCTACACCTTC. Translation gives CASSDGMHRVNYGYTF.

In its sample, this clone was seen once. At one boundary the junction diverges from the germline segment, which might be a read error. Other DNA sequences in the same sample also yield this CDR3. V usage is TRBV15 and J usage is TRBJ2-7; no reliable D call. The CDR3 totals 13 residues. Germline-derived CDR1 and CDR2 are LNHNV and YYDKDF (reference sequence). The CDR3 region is CATSGLSSYEQYF. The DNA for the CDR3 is TGTGCCACCAGCGGGCTGAGCTCCTATGAGCAGTACTTC.

CDR3 in amino acids: CASSLLVSYEQYF. CDR3 DNA: TGTGCCAGCAGCTTGCTCGTCTCCTACGAGCAGTACTTC. The chain uses TRBV7-2 and TRBJ2-5; no firm D call. The DNA matches TRBJ2-7 better at its end, which makes the J call doubtful. Looked up from germline, CDR1 is SGHTA and CDR2 is FQGNSA. This CDR3 region has 13 residues.

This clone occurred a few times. CDR3 region: CASSFSPGTANTGELFF. CDR3 DNA: TGTGCCAGCAGCTTCTCTCCCGGGACAGCCAACACCGGGGAGCTGTTTTTT. The rearrangement uses TRBV9 and TRBJ2-2; 7 bases fit TRBD1. Germline V gene sequence: CDR1 SGDLS, CDR2 YYNGEE. Trimming cost V 4 bases and J 2 bases; bases outside gene matches: 11. The CDR3 loop spans 17 amino acids.

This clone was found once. Here the CDR3 reads CASSEDYRIGELFF. The CDR3 DNA sequence: TGTGCCAGCAGTGAGGACTATAGGATCGGGGAGCTGTTTTTT. The V call is TRBV25-1, the J call TRBJ2-2; TRBD2 might be the D (6 bases). Germline CDR1 reads MGHDK; CDR2 reads SYGVNS. The V end lost 3 bases, the J end lost 7 bases, and 12 bases lay between the germline ends. The CDR3 length is 14 residues.

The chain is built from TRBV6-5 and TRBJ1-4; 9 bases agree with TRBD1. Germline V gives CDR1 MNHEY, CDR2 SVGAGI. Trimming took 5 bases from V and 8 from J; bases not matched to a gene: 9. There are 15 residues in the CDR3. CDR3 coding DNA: TGTGCCAGCAGTGCGGTTAACAGGGGGCGGGAAAAACTGTTTTTT. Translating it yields CASSAVNRGREKLFF.

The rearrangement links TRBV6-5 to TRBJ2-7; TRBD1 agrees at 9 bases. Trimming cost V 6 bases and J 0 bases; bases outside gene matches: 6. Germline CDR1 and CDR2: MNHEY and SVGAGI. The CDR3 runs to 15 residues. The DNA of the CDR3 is TGTGCCAGCAGACGGGACAGGGCTTTCTCCTACGAGCAGTACTTC. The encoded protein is CASRRDRAFSYEQYF.

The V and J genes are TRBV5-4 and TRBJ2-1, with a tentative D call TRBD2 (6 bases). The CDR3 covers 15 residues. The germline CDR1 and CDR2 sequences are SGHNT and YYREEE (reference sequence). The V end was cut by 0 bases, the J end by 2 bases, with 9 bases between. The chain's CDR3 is CASSLDPSAYNEQFF. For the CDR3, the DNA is TGTGCCAGCAGCTTGGACCCTAGCGCCTACAATGAGCAGTTCTTC.

CDR3 nucleotide sequence: TGTGCCAGCAGCCCCACGGACAGGCCCAGCACCGGGGAGCTGTTTTTT. Encoded protein: CASSPTDRPSTGELFF. The chain combines TRBV5-6 with TRBJ2-2, with 7 bases lining up with TRBD1. The CDR3 extends over 16 amino acids. V was clipped by 4 bases and J by 4 bases; unmatched bases: 10. Germline-derived CDR1 and CDR2 are SGHDT and YYEEEE.

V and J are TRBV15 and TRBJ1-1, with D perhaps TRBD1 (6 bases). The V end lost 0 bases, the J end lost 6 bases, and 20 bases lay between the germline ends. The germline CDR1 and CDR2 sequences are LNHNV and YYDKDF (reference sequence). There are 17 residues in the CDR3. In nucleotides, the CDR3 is TGTGCCACCAGCAGAGATAATAGGGCCTTAGGGGGATCTGAAGCTTTCTTT. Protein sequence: CATSRDNRALGGSEAFF.

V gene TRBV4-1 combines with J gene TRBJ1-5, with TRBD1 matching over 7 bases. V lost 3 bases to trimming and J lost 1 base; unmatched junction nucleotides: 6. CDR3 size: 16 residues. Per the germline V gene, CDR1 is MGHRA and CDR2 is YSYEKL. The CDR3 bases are TGCGCCAGCAGCCAGCCGGACAGGATCAGCAATCAGCCCCAGCATTTT. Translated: CASSQPDRISNQPQHF.

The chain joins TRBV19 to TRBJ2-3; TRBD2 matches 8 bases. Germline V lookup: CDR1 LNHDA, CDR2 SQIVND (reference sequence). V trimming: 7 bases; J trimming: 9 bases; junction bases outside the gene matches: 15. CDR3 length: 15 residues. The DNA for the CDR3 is TGTGCCAGTACTGCCGGGGGGATAGCGGGAAACACGCAGTATTTT. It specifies CASTAGGIAGNTQYF.

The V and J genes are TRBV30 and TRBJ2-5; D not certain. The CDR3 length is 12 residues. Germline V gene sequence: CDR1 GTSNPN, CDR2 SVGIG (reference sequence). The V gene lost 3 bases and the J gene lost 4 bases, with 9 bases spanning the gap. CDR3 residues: CAWSLHRETQYF. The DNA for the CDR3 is TGTGCCTGGAGCCTTCACAGAGAGACCCAGTACTTC.